Presented here are 30 T cell receptor beta chains from one specimen sequenced in a study of beta chain features in type 1 diabetes. General study results and limits: The study found moderately but significantly shorter TCRB CDR3s in all four CD4+ subsets of Type 1 diabetes patients.

Their antigens remain unidentified. cDNA synthesis used the whole RNA isolate, giving expressed TCRB sequences. Clones were sequenced by immunoSEQ multiplex PCR, and TCRdb holds only the in-frame ones, with some missing. Seen here are over 200,000 clones, approximately 10% observed once, and the top ten hold around 0.018%. The material sequenced was naive CD4+ T cells from blood. The source is a man under 40 with type 1 diabetes.

The genes are TRBV6-5 and TRBJ1-1; D perhaps matches TRBD1 (5 bases). The CDR3 runs to 14 residues. V lost 7 bases to trimming and J lost 1 base, with 13 bases between them. In germline, CDR1 is MNHEY, CDR2 SVGAGI. This CDR3 reads CASINSGGNTEAFF. The CDR3 bases are TGTGCCAGCATTAACTCCGGGGGGAACACTGAAGCTTTCTTT.

In its sample, this clone was seen a few times. This chain links TRBV5-4 with TRBJ2-3, with D unresolved. With 0 bases removed from V and 0 bases from J, the gap between germline ends came to 8 bases. The CDR3 consists of 15 residues. Germline CDR1 and CDR2: SGHNT and YYREEE (reference sequence). CDR3 in amino acids: CASSLDQISTDTQYF. In DNA, the CDR3 is TGTGCCAGCAGCTTGGATCAGATTAGCACAGATACGCAGTATTTT.

The rearrangement links TRBV5-6 to TRBJ2-5, with 10 nucleotides matching TRBD1. Germline values: CDR1 SGHDT, CDR2 YYEEEE. This CDR3 has 14 amino acids. Trimming took 3 bases from V and 4 from J; bases not matched to a gene: 3. Here the CDR3 DNA reads TGTGCCAGCAGCTCCCGGGACAGGGGAGAGACCCAGTACTTC. Amino acids: CASSSRDRGETQYF.

This clone has a handful of counts. The chain carries TRBV5-6 and TRBJ2-5, with 9 bases identical to TRBD1. The V and J ends lost 5 bases and 5 bases, in that order; junction bases with no gene match: 7. CDR1 and CDR2 from the germline V gene are SGHDT and YYEEEE. The CDR3 covers 14 residues. The CDR3 DNA follows: TGTGCCAGCAGTCCCGGGACAGGGCACGAGACCCAGTACTTC. Protein: CASSPGTGHETQYF. The variable domain in full, with the rest retrieved from reference TRBV5-6 and TRBJ2-5, is DAGVTQSPTHLIKTRGQQVTLRCSPKSGHDTVSWYQQALGQGPQFIFQYYEEEERQRGNFPDRFSGHQFPNYSSELNVNALLLGDSALYLCASSPGTGHETQYFGPGTRLLVL.

On this clone itself: Additional DNA sequences in this sample encode the identical CDR3. V is TRBV9 and J is TRBJ2-3, with no clear D. The CDR3 totals 14 residues. Between the trimmed V and J ends, which lost 0 bases and 1 base, there was a span of 6 bases. In germline, CDR1 is SGDLS, CDR2 YYNGEE. The CDR3 loop is CASSVGSGTDTQYF. The CDR3 DNA reads TGTGCCAGCAGCGTAGGGAGTGGCACAGATACGCAGTATTTT.

The table lists this clone with a few counts. The rearrangement uses TRBV9 and TRBJ1-2; D unresolved. The V end was cut by 0 bases, the J end by 0 bases, with 3 bases between. The germline V gene has CDR1 SGDLS and CDR2 YYNGEE. The CDR3 is 13 amino acids. The CDR3 loop is CASSVASNYGYTF. The CDR3 DNA follows: TGTGCCAGCAGCGTAGCTTCTAACTATGGCTACACCTTC.

The chain has TRBV5-1 and TRBJ1-5; D gene uncertain. V was pared by 4 bases and J by 7 bases, with 12 bases between. CDR1 and CDR2 from the germline V gene are SGHRS and YFSETQ. The CDR3 loop spans 13 amino acids. The CDR3 reads CASSIEGGQPQHF. The CDR3 nucleotides are TGCGCCAGCAGCATTGAGGGAGGACAGCCCCAGCATTTT. The full variable domain, completed using reference TRBV5-1 and TRBJ1-5, is KAGVTQTPRYLIKTRGQQVTLSCSPISGHRSVSWYQQTPGQGLQFLFEYFSETQRNKGNFPGRFSGRQFSNSRSEMNVSTLELGDSALYLCASSIEGGQPQHFGDGTRLSIL.

V gene TRBV5-1 combines with J gene TRBJ1-6, with D possibly being TRBD1 (5 bases). The CDR3 has 13 amino acids. V lost 4 bases to trimming and J lost 10 bases, with 12 bases between them. Germline loops: CDR1 SGHRS, CDR2 YFSETQ. CDR3 nucleotide sequence: TGCGCCAGCAGCCCCCGGGGGGACTCACCCCTCCACTTT. It codes for CASSPRGDSPLHF.

V and J are TRBV29-1 and TRBJ2-5, with D maybe TRBD2 (6 bases). Germline V gene sequence: CDR1 SQVTM, CDR2 ANQGSEA. Deletions cut 7 bases from V and 1 base from J, with 7 bases between. The CDR3 loop spans 11 amino acids. The CDR3: CSGGVQETQYF. The CDR3 coding sequence is TGCAGCGGCGGGGTCCAAGAGACCCAGTACTTC.

This clone was seen a few times. This chain joins TRBV7-9 and TRBJ1-2, with 11 positions matching TRBD1. This CDR3 comprises 15 residues. V gave up 5 bases and J gave up 5 bases; unmatched junction bases: 7. Germline CDR1 SEHNR, CDR2 FQNEAQ (reference sequence). The DNA of the CDR3 is TGTGCCAGCAGCCTTGGACGGGACAGGGGGTATGGCTACACCTTC. Its translation: CASSLGRDRGYGYTF.

CDR3 coding DNA: TGTGCCAGCAGCTTGAACAGTGGGGGAAACACCATATATTTT. Translating it yields CASSLNSGGNTIYF. The rearrangement links TRBV2 to TRBJ1-3, with no clear D. The CDR3 extends over 14 amino acids. Looked up from germline, CDR1 is SNHLY and CDR2 is FYNNEI. Trimming removed 6 bases at V and 4 bases at J, with 13 bases between.

The sample holds a few counts of this clone. The chain has TRBV10-3 and TRBJ2-7; 7 bases map to TRBD1. The V gene's germline CDR1 is ENHRY and CDR2 SYGVKD. The CDR3 is 12 residues long. J lost 8 bases, V lost 6 bases, and 7 bases had no gene match. The CDR3 DNA is TGTGCCATCAGCTCACAGGGGTTCCAGCAGTACTTC. Its translation is CAISSQGFQQYF.

Comment on this clone: This same CDR3 is encoded by further DNA sequences in the sample. The chain joins TRBV9 to TRBJ2-3; TRBD1 is a possible D gene (6 bases). Germline-derived CDR1 and CDR2 are SGDLS and YYNGEE. The length of the CDR3 is 14 residues. The V gene lost 2 bases and the J gene lost 4 bases, with 11 bases spanning the gap. CDR3 loop: CASSVGGLADTQYF. CDR3 coding DNA: TGTGCCAGCAGCGTTGGGGGCCTGGCAGATACGCAGTATTTT. The full variable domain, with the rest looked up from reference TRBV9 and TRBJ2-3, is DSGVTQTPKHLITATGQRVTLRCSPRSGDLSVYWYQQSLDQGLQFLIQYYNGEERAKGNILERFSAQQFPDLHSELNLSSLELGDSALYFCASSVGGLADTQYFGPGTRLTVL.

This clone was counted a few times. V and J are TRBV7-3 and TRBJ2-1, with D maybe TRBD2 (6 bases). This CDR3 has 15 residues. V dropped 3 bases and J dropped 5 bases, with 14 bases sitting between them. CDR1 is SGHTA, CDR2 FQGTGA, per germline. CDR3 region: CASSFWGGDHNEQFF. The CDR3 DNA follows: TGTGCCAGCAGCTTCTGGGGCGGGGATCACAATGAGCAGTTCTTC.

This clone was observed a few times. The chain couples TRBV30 to TRBJ1-4; 11 bases agree with TRBD1. This CDR3 region has 16 residues. Germline CDR1 reads GTSNPN; CDR2 reads SVGIG (reference sequence). V lost 7 bases, J lost 6 bases, and 13 bases stayed unmatched. The DNA for the CDR3 is TGTGCCTCCTCGGACAGGGGGCGATTGGGGGATGAAAAACTGTTTTTT. This gives the protein CASSDRGRLGDEKLFF.

This clone was observed a few times. V gene TRBV19 combines with J gene TRBJ2-1; 7 bases are shared with TRBD2. The length of the CDR3 is 15 residues. With V trimmed by 6 bases and J by 5 bases, 10 bases remained unmatched. Germline lookup yields CDR1 LNHDA and CDR2 SQIVND (reference sequence). The CDR3 is CASSPVAGSNNEQFF. As DNA, the CDR3 is TGTGCCAGTAGCCCTGTAGCGGGCTCTAACAATGAGCAGTTCTTC.

There are a few counts of this clone. V is TRBV7-8 and J is TRBJ2-7; D is unclear. Trimming stripped 0 bases from V and 7 bases from J, with 7 bases between. CDR3 length equals 12 residues. Germline lookup yields CDR1 SGHVS and CDR2 FQNEAQ. Here the CDR3 DNA reads TGTGCCAGCAGCTTAGCATCACGGGAGCAGTACTTC. This sequence encodes CASSLASREQYF.

The rearrangement joins TRBV6-1 to TRBJ2-1; D is unclear. CDR1 is MNHNS, CDR2 SASEGT, per germline. This CDR3 is built from 14 residues. Trimming took 4 bases from V and 2 from J, leaving 9 bases between them. CDR3 nucleotide sequence: TGTGCCAGCAGTGGAAGCGCGGCCTACAATGAGCAGTTCTTC. It is translated as CASSGSAAYNEQFF.

The V and J genes are TRBV5-1 and TRBJ2-7; tentatively, D is TRBD1 (6 bases). The germline V gene has CDR1 SGHRS and CDR2 YFSETQ. This CDR3 is 14 amino acids long. V gave up 1 base and J gave up 2 bases, with 10 bases separating them. The CDR3 is CASSLQGQAYEQYF. The CDR3 DNA follows: TGCGCCAGCAGCTTGCAGGGACAAGCCTACGAGCAGTACTTC.

The CDR3 loop is CASSDQGNSYEQYF. CDR3 nucleotide sequence: TGTGCCAGCAGCGATCAGGGGAACTCCTACGAGCAGTACTTC. The chain recombines TRBV7-9 with TRBJ2-7, with D perhaps matching TRBD1 (6 bases). Looked up from germline, CDR1 is SEHNR and CDR2 is FQNEAQ (reference sequence). This CDR3 contains 14 residues. The V end was cut by 5 bases, the J end by 0 bases, with 11 bases between.

There are a few counts of this clone. The chain recombines TRBV18 with TRBJ1-1; the match to TRBD1 covers 8 bases. This CDR3 has 15 residues. V trimming: 3 bases; J trimming: 0 bases; junction bases outside the gene matches: 3. Germline CDR1 KGHSH, CDR2 LQKENI. CDR3 protein: CASSPRGPMNTEAFF. The CDR3 nucleotides are TGTGCCAGCTCACCCAGGGGGCCTATGAACACTGAAGCTTTCTTT.

This clone appeared a few times. CDR3 sequence: CASTVPGANEKLFF. The CDR3, as DNA: TGTGCCAGCACCGTCCCTGGAGCTAATGAAAAACTGTTTTTT. This chain uses TRBV7-9 with TRBJ1-4; the D is unclear. V was shortened by 7 bases and J by 3 bases, with 12 bases between the two germline ends. CDR3 size: 14 residues. Germline V gene sequence: CDR1 SEHNR, CDR2 FQNEAQ (reference sequence).

The chain joins TRBV28 to TRBJ2-2; TRBD2 might be the D (5 bases). The V and J ends lost 7 bases and 2 bases respectively, with 11 bases between them. In germline, CDR1 is MDHEN, CDR2 SYDVKM. The CDR3 runs to 14 residues. The CDR3 DNA follows: TGTGCCAGCAACCCGGGATTAAACACCGGGGAGCTGTTTTTT. Translation: CASNPGLNTGELFF.

J is TRBJ2-2 and V is TRBV7-9, with D perhaps matching TRBD2 (5 bases). The CDR3 runs to 15 residues. The germline V gene has CDR1 SEHNR and CDR2 FQNEAQ (reference sequence). Between the trimmed V and J ends, which lost 3 bases and 1 base, there was a span of 9 bases. This chain's CDR3 is CASSFPRENTGELFF. The CDR3 nucleotides read TGTGCCAGCAGCTTCCCCCGGGAGAACACCGGGGAGCTGTTTTTT.

This clone was recorded a few times. This chain connects TRBV2 to TRBJ2-7; D might be TRBD2 (6 bases). The CDR3 has 14 amino acids. V lost 6 bases and J 1 base, leaving 13 bases between the germline ends. The germline V gene encodes CDR1 SNHLY and CDR2 FYNNEI. CDR3: CASSLMAGSYEQYF. DNA for the CDR3: TGTGCCAGCAGCCTGATGGCGGGGTCCTACGAGCAGTACTTC.

This clone was seen only a few times. CDR3 residues: CASTPDSPNYGYTF. The CDR3 DNA is TGTGCCAGCACCCCGGACAGCCCTAACTATGGCTACACCTTC. J is TRBJ1-2 and V is TRBV2; D may be TRBD1 (6 bases). Germline lookup yields CDR1 SNHLY and CDR2 FYNNEI. Trimming removed 7 bases from V and 0 bases from J, with 12 bases in between. The CDR3 spans 14 residues.

There are a few counts of this clone. V usage is TRBV7-2 and J usage is TRBJ2-1, with D perhaps TRBD2 (7 bases). From germline, CDR1 is SGHTA and CDR2 FQGNSA. The CDR3 runs to 14 residues. Trimming shortened V by 0 bases and J by 8 bases, and 11 bases separated the two germline ends. CDR3 DNA: TGTGCCAGCAGCTTAGCGGGGGGGGCAGATGAGCAGTTCTTC. Protein: CASSLAGGADEQFF.

This clone was picked up a small number of times. The chain combines TRBV4-2 with TRBJ2-1, with 7 bases matching TRBD1. This CDR3 has 13 amino acids. Germline values: CDR1 LGHNA, CDR2 YNFKEQ. J lost 8 bases, V lost 5 bases, and 6 bases had no gene match. In DNA form, the CDR3 reads TGTGCCAGCAGCGAAAACAGGGGTCATGAGCAGTTCTTC. The encoded protein is CASSENRGHEQFF.

The chain combines TRBV6-1 with TRBJ1-2, with 9 bases identical to TRBD1. Germline-derived CDR1 and CDR2 are MNHNS and SASEGT. V lost 8 bases, J lost 8 bases, and 9 bases stayed unmatched. The CDR3 loop spans 13 amino acids. The CDR3 region is CASVGTGIQGYTF. DNA for the CDR3: TGTGCCAGCGTCGGGACAGGGATTCAGGGCTACACCTTC.

In its sample, this clone was seen a few times. The chain is built from TRBV15 and TRBJ2-3; TRBD2 matches at 8 bases. The V segment lost 5 bases and the J segment 2 bases; nucleotides outside the gene matches: 9. Germline CDR1 LNHNV, CDR2 YYDKDF (reference sequence). CDR3 length equals 16 residues. CDR3 DNA sequence: TGTGCCACCAGCTTTGCGGGGGGTTCCCTCACAGATACGCAGTATTTT. It yields the protein CATSFAGGSLTDTQYF.